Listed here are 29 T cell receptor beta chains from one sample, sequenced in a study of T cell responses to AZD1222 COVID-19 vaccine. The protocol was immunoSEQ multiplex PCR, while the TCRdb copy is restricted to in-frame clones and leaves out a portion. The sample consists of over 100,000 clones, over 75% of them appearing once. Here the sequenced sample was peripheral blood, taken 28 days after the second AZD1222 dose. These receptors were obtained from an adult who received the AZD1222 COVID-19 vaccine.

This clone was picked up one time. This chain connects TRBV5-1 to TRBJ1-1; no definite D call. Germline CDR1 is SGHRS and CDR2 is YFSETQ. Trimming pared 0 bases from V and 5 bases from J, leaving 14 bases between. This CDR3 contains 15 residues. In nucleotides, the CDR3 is TGCGCCAGCAGCTTGGGTTTGGGCATCTGGACTGAAGCTTTCTTT. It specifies CASSLGLGIWTEAFF.

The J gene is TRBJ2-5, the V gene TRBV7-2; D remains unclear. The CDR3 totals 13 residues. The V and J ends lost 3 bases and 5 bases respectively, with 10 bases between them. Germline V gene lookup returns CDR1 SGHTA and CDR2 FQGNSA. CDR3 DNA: TGTGCCAGCAGCTTGCCGGGTCTGGAGACCCAGTACTTC. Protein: CASSLPGLETQYF.

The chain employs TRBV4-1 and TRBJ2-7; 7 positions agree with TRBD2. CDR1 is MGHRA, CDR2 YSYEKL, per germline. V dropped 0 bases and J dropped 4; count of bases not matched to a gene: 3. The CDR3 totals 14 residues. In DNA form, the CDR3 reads TGCGCCAGCAGCCAAGACGGGAGGCTATACGAGCAGTACTTC. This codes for CASSQDGRLYEQYF.

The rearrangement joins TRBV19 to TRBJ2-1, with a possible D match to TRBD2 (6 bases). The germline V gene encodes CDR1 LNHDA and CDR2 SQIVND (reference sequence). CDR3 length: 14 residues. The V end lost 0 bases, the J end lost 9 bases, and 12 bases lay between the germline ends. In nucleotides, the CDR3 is TGTGCCAGTAGTATAGAAGGGACCGGGAGTGAGCAGTTCTTC. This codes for CASSIEGTGSEQFF.

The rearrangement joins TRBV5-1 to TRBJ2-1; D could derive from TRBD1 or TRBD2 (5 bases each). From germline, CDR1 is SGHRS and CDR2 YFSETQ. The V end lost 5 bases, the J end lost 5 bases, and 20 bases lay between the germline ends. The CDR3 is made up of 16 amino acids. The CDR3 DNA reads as TGCGCCAGCAGTCCGCGCGCCGGGACCTCTAACAATGAGCAGTTCTTC. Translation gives CASSPRAGTSNNEQFF.

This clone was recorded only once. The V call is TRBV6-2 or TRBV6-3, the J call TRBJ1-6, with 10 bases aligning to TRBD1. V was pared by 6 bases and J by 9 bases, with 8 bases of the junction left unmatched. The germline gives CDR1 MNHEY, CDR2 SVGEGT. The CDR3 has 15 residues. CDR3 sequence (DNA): TGTGCCAGCAGCCCAGGGACAGGGGCACGTTCACCCCTCCACTTT. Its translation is CASSPGTGARSPLHF.

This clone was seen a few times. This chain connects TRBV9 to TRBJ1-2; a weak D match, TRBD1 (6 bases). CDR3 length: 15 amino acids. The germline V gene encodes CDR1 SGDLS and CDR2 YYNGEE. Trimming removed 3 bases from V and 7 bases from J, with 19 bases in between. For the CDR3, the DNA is TGTGCCAGCAGCGCCGCCTGGGGGGGCTCAAGTGGCTACACCTTC. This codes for CASSAAWGGSSGYTF.

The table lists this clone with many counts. For the CDR3, the DNA is TGTGCCAGCAGTGAGGGACAGGAAGCCTACGAGCAGTACTTC. Amino acid sequence: CASSEGQEAYEQYF. J is TRBJ2-7 and V is TRBV6-2 or TRBV6-3, with 8 bases aligning to TRBD1. CDR3 length: 14 residues. Germline-derived CDR1 and CDR2 are MNHEY and SVGEGT. V was clipped by 5 bases and J by 2 bases; unmatched bases: 5.

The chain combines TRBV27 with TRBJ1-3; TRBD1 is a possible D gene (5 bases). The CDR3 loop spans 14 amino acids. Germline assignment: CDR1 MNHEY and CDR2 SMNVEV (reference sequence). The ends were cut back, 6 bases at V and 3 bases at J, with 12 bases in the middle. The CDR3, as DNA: TGTGCCAGCAGATCGGGGGGTAGTGGAAACACCATATATTTT. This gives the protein CASRSGGSGNTIYF.

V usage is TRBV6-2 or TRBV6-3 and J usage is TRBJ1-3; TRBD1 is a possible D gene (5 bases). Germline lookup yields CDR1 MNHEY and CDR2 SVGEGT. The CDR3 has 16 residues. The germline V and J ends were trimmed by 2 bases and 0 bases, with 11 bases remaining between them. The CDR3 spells CASSYPRGHSGNTIYF. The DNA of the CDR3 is TGTGCCAGCAGTTACCCGAGGGGTCACTCTGGAAACACCATATATTTT.

The CDR3 sequence is CASSIRTGQSYEQYF. The CDR3 DNA reads as TGTGCCAGCAGCATAAGGACAGGGCAGTCCTACGAGCAGTACTTC. V gene TRBV5-6 combines with J gene TRBJ2-7; 8 bases line up with TRBD1. Germline values: CDR1 SGHDT, CDR2 YYEEEE. The J segment lost 1 base and the V segment lost 4 bases, leaving 7 bases of the junction unmatched. The CDR3 has 15 residues. The full variable domain, rest sourced from reference TRBV5-6 and TRBJ2-7, is DAGVTQSPTHLIKTRGQQVTLRCSPKSGHDTVSWYQQALGQGPQFIFQYYEEEERQRGNFPDRFSGHQFPNYSSELNVNALLLGDSALYLCASSIRTGQSYEQYFGPGTRLTVT.

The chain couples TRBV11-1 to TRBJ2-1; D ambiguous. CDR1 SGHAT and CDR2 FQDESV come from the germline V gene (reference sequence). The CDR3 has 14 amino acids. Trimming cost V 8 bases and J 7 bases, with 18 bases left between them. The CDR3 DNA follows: TGTGCCAGCGGCCAATCGGCGAGGAGTAATGAGCAGTTCTTC. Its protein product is CASGQSARSNEQFF.

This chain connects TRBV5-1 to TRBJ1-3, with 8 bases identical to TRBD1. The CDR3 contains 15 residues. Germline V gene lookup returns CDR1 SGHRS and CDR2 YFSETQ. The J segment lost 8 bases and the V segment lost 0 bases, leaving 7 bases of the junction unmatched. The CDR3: CASSLEGTGWDTIYF. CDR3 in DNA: TGCGCCAGCAGCTTGGAGGGGACAGGTTGGGACACCATATATTTT.

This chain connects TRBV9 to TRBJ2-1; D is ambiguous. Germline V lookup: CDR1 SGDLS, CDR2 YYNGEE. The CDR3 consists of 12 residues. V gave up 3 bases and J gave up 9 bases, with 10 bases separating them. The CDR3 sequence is CASSAPFGEQFF. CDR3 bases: TGTGCCAGCAGCGCCCCATTTGGTGAGCAGTTCTTC.

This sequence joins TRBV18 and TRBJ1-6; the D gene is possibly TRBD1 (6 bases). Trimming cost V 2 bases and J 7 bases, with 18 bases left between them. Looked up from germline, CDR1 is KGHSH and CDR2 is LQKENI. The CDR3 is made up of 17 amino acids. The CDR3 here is CASSPTSRPGANSPLHF. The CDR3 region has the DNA TGTGCCAGCTCACCAACAAGCCGCCCGGGGGCCAATTCACCCCTCCACTTT.

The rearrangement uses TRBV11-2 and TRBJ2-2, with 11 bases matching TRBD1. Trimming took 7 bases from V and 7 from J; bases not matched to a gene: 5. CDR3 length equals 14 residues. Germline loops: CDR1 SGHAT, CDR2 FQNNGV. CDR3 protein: CASKGTGGYGELFF. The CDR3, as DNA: TGTGCCAGCAAGGGGACAGGGGGGTACGGGGAGCTGTTTTTT.

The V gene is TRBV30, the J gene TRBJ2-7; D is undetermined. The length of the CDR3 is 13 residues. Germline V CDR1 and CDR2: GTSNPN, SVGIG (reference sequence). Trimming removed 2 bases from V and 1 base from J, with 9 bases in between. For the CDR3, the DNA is TGTGCCTGGAGTCCTTCAGTTTCCTACGAGCAGTACTTC. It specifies CAWSPSVSYEQYF.

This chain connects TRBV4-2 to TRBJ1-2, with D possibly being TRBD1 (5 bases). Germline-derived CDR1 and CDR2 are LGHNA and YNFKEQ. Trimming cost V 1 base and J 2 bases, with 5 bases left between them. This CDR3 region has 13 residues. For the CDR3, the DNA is TGTGCCAGCAGCCAAGCAGGGAACTATGGCTACACCTTC. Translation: CASSQAGNYGYTF.

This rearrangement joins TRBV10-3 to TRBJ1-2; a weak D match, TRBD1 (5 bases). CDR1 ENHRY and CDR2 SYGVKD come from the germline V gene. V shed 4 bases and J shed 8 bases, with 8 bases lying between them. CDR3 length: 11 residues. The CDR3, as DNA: TGTGCCATCAGTGCGGGGGGGGGCTACACCTTC. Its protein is CAISAGGGYTF.

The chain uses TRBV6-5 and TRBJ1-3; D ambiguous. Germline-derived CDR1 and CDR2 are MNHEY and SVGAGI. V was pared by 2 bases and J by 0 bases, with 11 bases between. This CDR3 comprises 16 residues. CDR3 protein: CASSYRVDYSGNTIYF. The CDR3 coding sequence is TGTGCCAGCAGTTACCGCGTTGACTACTCTGGAAACACCATATATTTT.

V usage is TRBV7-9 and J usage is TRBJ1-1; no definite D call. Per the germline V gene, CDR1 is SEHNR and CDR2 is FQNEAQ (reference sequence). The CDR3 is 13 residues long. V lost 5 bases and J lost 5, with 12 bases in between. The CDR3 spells CASSPYASTEAFF. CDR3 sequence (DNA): TGTGCCAGCAGCCCGTATGCCTCGACTGAAGCTTTCTTT.

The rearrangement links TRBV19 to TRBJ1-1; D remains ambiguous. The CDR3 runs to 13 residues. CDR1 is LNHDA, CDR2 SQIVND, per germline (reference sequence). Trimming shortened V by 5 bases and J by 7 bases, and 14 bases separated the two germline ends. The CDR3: CASSPTLRNEAFF. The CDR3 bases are TGTGCCAGTAGTCCGACCCTCCGAAATGAAGCTTTCTTT.

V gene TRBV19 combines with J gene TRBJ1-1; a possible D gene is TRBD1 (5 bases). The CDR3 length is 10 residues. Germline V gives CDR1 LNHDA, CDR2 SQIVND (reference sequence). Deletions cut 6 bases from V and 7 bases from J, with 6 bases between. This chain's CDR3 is CASSDSEAFF. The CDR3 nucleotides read TGTGCCAGTAGCGACAGTGAAGCTTTCTTT.

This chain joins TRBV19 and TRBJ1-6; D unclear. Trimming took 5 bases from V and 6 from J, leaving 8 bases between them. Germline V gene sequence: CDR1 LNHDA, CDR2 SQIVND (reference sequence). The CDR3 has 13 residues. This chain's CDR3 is CASSVAANSPLHF. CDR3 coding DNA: TGTGCCAGTAGTGTAGCGGCTAATTCACCCCTCCACTTT.

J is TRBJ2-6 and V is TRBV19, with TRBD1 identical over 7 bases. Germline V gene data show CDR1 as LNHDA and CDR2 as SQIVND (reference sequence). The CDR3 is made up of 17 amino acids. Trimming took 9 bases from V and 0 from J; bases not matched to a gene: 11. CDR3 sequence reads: CASSTGQPNSGANVLTF. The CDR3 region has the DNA TGTGCCAGCAGCACGGGACAGCCCAACTCTGGGGCCAACGTCCTGACTTTC.

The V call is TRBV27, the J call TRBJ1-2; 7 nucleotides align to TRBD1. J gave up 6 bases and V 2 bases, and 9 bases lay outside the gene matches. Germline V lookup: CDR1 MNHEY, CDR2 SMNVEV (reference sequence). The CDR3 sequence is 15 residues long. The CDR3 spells CASSLRDRVVDGYTF. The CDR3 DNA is TGTGCCAGCAGTTTACGAGACAGGGTGGTTGATGGCTACACCTTC.

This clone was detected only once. The chain's CDR3 is CASSLTRRIWGEDQPQHF. In nucleotides, the CDR3 is TGTGCCAGCAGCTTGACTCGACGGATATGGGGGGAGGATCAGCCCCAGCATTTT. The chain has TRBV5-6 and TRBJ1-5; D is perhaps TRBD1 (5 bases). The CDR3 is 18 residues long. V was cut by 1 base and J by 5 bases, with 22 bases left in between. Germline V gene lookup returns CDR1 SGHDT and CDR2 YYEEEE.

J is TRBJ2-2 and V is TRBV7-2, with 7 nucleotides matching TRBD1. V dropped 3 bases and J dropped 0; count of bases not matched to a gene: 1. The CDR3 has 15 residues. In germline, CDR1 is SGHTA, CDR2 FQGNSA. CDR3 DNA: TGTGCCAGCAGCTTCAGGGGGACGAACACCGGGGAGCTGTTTTTT. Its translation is CASSFRGTNTGELFF. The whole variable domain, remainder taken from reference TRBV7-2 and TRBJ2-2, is GAGVSQSPSNKVTEKGKDVELRCDPISGHTALYWYRQSLGQGLEFLIYFQGNSAPDKSGLPSDRFSAERTGGSVSTLTIQRTQQEDSAVYLCASSFRGTNTGELFFGEGSRLTVL.

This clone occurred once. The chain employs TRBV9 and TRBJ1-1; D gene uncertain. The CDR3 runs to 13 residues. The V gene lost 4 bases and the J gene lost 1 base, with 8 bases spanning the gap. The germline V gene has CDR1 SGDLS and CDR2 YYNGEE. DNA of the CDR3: TGTGCCAGCAGCCACAGACAGAACACTGAAGCTTTCTTT. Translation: CASSHRQNTEAFF.